The entry below gives a single T cell receptor (beta chain) sequence along with its context. The antigen this receptor binds is unknown. There are no base qualities to consult, and no much larger clone falls within one base. The germline V gene sets CDR1 to SNHLY and CDR2 to FYNNEI. The CDR3 numbers 15 residues from cysteine through phenylalanine. This entry keeps only the CDR3 DNA: 45 bases, framed from base 1. Germline trimming: 3 bases from V, 0 bases from J; junction bases outside gene matches: 2. These data are taken from a study of OX40 agonist ivuxolimab in advanced cancers. In terms of the full investigation: Ivuxolimab was a fully human IgG2 agonistic monoclonal antibody targeting the costimulatory receptor OX40 (CD134). Intravenous ivuxolimab was administered to patients every 2 weeks at six dose levels: 0.01, 0.1, 0.3, 1.5, 3 and 10 mg/kg. Among the roughly 52 dose-escalation patients, some 20 had hepatocellular carcinoma, 15 or so melanoma, 9 renal cell carcinoma and 9 head and neck cancer. A male proportion of about 79% and a mean age of approximately 62 years, ranging from roughly 20 to 80, were recorded for the dose-escalation cohort. Prior anti-PD-1, anti-PD-L1 or anti-CTLA-4 therapy was permitted, and checkpoint inhibitors had been received by around 39% of dose-escalation patients. Partial responses occurred in three dose-escalation patients: two with cutaneous melanoma and one with hepatocellular carcinoma. Peripheral TCRbeta sequencing aimed to test whether ivuxolimab altered TCR sequence diversity and caused clonal T-cell expansion. The paper describes the monotherapy dose-escalation part (N of about 50 patients) of the phase I trial of ivuxolimab.

The trial excluded patients who had a history of autoimmune disease or who were on systemic immunosuppression. Peripheral blood for TCR sequencing was drawn from every dose cohort at baseline, at cycle 4 day 1 and at cycle 7 day 1. Samples came from an open-label, multicenter, first-in-human phase I dose-escalation trial of ivuxolimab. Adults with locally advanced or metastatic melanoma, renal cell, hepatocellular, or head and neck squamous cell carcinoma were enrolled in the trial. Before TCR sequencing, CD4+ T cells and CD8+ T cells were sorted from peripheral blood as separate populations. To sequence the TCRbeta CDR3 region, genomic DNA was isolated from the sorted cells. The immunoSEQ Assay was used for sequencing of TCRbeta CDR3 regions. TCRdb re-hosts the immuneACCESS table, in-frame sequences only. Its copies lack some clones; in the studies checked, an unresolved V gene accounts for under half of them, and the cause for the rest is not known. The sample table holds approximately 100,000 clones, of which approximately 86% were seen once. The ten biggest clones cover 3.5% to 4% of the sample.

General conclusions and limits of the study: Low levels of normalized T-cell clonal expansion were also seen in some nonresponding patients. At doses from 0.1 to 3.0 mg/kg, clonal expansion was seen in both CD4+ and CD8+ blood T cells between baseline and week 6. After ivuxolimab, expanded clones were on average more numerous among CD8+ T cells than among CD4+ T cells. Antigen specificity was not determined for the clonally expanded peripheral T cells. In the 0.1-3.0 mg/kg groups, partial responders had among the lowest normalized peripheral clonal expansion, particularly in CD8+ T cells.

The material was CD4+ or CD8+ T cells sorted from blood, obtained in a trial of the OX40 agonist ivuxolimab. The rearranged chain carries TRBV2 and TRBJ2-1, with 7 central nucleotides matching TRBD1. The sequence derives from an adult with an advanced solid tumor such as melanoma, head and neck, liver or kidney cancer. The CDR3 region: CASSETGSSYNEQFF. Here is the DNA: TGTGCCAGCAGTGAGACAGGGAGCTCCTACAATGAGCAGTTCTTC.